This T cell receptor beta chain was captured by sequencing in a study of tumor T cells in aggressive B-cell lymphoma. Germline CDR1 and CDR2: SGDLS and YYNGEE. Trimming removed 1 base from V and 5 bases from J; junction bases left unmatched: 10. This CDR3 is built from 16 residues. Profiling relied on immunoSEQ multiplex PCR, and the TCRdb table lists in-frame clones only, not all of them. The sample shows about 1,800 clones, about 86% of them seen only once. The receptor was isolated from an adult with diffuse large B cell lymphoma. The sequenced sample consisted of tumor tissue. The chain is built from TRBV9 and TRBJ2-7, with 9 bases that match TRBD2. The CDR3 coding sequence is TGTGCCAGCAGCGTAAGGAGACTAGCGGATGCGAACGAGCAGTACTTC. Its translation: CASSVRRLADANEQYF.